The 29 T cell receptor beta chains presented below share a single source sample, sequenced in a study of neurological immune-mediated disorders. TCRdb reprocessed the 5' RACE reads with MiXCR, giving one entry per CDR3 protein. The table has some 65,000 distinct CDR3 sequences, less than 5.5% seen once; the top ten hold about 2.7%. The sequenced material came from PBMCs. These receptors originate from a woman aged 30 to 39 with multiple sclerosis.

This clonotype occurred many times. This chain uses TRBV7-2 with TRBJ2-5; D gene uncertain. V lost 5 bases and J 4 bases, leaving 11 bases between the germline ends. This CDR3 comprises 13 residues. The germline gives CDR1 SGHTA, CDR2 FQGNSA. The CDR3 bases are TGTGCCAGCAGCCTCAACGGTGCAGAGACCCAGTACTTC. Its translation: CASSLNGAETQYF.

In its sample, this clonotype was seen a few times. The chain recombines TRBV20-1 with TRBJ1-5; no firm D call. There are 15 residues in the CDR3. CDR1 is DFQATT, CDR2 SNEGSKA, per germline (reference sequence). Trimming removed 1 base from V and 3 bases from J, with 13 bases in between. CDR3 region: CSARGSLGYNQPQHF. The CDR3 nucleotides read TGCAGTGCTAGAGGTTCTTTGGGGTACAATCAGCCCCAGCATTTT.

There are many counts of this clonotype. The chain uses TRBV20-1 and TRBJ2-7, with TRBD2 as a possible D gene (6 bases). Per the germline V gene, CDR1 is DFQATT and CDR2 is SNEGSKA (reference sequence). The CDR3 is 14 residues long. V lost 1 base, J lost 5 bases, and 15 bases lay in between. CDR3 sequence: CSARVRGTVHEQYF. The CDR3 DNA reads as TGCAGTGCTAGAGTCCGGGGGACTGTCCACGAGCAGTACTTC.

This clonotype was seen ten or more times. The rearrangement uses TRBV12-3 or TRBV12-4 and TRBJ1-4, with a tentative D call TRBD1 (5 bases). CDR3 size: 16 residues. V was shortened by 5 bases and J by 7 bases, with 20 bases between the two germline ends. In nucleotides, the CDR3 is TGTGCCAGCAGTCCCACGGGGGTTCACGTGGGTGAAAAACTGTTTTTT. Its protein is CASSPTGVHVGEKLFF.

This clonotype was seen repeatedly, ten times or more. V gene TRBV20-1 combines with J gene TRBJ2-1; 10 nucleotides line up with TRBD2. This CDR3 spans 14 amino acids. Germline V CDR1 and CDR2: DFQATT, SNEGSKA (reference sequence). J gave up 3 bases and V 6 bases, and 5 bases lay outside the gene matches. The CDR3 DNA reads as TGCAGTGCATCCAGCGGGGGGGACTACAATGAGCAGTTCTTC. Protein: CSASSGGDYNEQFF.

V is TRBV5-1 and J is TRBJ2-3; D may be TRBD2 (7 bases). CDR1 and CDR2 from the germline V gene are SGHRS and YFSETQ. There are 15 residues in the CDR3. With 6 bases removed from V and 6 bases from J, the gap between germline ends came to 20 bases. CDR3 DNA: TGCGCCAGCACCCGAGGGGGGGGCAGTCAGGATACGCAGTATTTT. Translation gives CASTRGGGSQDTQYF. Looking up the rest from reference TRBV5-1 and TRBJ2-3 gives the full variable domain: KAGVTQTPRYLIKTRGQQVTLSCSPISGHRSVSWYQQTPGQGLQFLFEYFSETQRNKGNFPGRFSGRQFSNSRSEMNVSTLELGDSALYLCASTRGGGSQDTQYFGPGTRLTVL.

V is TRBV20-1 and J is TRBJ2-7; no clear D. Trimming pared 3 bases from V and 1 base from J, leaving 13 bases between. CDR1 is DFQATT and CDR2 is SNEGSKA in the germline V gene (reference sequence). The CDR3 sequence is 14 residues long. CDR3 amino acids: CSARRSARSYEQYF. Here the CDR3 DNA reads TGCAGTGCTAGGAGAAGCGCCAGGTCCTACGAGCAGTACTTC.

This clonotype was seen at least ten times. CDR3 DNA sequence: TGTGCCAGCAGTGCCTCCCAGACCCAGTACTTC. This translates into CASSASQTQYF. This chain uses TRBV12-3 or TRBV12-4 with TRBJ2-5; no firm D call. V was shortened by 5 bases and J by 6 bases, with 7 bases between the two germline ends. This CDR3 comprises 11 residues.

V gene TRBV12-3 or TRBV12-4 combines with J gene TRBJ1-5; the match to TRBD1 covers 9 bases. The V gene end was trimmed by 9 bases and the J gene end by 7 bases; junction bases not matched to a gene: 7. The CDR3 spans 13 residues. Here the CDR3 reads CASQQGARQPQHF. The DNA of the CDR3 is TGTGCCAGTCAACAGGGGGCGAGGCAGCCCCAGCATTTT.

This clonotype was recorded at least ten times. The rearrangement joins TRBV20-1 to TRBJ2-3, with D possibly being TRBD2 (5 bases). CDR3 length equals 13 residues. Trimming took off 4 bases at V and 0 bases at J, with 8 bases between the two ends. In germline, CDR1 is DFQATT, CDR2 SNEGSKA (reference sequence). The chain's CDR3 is CSATRESTDTQYF. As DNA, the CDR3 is TGCAGTGCTACGAGGGAAAGCACAGATACGCAGTATTTT.

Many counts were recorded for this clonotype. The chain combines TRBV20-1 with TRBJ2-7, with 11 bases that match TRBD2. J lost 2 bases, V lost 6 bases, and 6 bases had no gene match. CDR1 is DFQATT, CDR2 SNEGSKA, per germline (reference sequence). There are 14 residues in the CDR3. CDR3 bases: TGCAGTGCCAACATAGCGGGGGGGCCCTACGAGCAGTACTTC. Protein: CSANIAGGPYEQYF.

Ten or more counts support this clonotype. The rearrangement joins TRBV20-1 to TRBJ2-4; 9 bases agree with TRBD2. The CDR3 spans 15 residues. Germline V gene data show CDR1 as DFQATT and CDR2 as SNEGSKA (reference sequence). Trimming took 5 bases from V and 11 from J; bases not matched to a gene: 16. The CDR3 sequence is CSAPVVAGAPSFQYF. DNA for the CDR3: TGCAGTGCTCCGGTGGTAGCGGGGGCCCCAAGCTTTCAGTACTTC.

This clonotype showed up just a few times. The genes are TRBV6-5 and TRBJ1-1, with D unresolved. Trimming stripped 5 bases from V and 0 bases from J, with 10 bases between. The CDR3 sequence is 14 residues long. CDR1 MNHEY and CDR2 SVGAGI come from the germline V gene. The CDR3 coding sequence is TGTGCCAGCAGTCAGAGGCAGTTGAACACTGAAGCTTTCTTT. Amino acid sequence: CASSQRQLNTEAFF.

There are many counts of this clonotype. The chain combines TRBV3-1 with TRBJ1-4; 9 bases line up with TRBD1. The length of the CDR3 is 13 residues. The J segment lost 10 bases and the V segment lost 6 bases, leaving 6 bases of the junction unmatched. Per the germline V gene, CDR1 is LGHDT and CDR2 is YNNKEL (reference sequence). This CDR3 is CASSNTGGGKLFF. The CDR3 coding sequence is TGTGCCAGCAGTAACACAGGGGGCGGAAAACTGTTTTTT.

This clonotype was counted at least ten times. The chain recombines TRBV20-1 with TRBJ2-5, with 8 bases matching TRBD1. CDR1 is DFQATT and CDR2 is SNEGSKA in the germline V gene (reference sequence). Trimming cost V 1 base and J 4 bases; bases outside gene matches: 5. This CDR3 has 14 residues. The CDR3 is CSARGHRGRETQYF. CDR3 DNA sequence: TGCAGTGCTAGAGGGCACAGGGGGAGAGAGACCCAGTACTTC.

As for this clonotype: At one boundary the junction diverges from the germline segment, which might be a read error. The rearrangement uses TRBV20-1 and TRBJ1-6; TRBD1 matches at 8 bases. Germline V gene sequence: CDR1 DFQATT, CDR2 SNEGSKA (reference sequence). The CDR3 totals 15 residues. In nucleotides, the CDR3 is TGCAGTGCTAGTGAGCCCACAGGGGGTAATTCACCCCTCAACTTT. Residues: CSASEPTGGNSPLNF.

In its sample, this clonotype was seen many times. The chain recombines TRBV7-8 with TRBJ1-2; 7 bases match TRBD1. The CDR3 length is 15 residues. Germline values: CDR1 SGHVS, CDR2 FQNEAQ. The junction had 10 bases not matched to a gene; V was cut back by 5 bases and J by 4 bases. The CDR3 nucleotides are TGTGCCAGCAGCCCTGCCGGGACAGCGAGCTATGGCTACACCTTC. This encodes CASSPAGTASYGYTF.

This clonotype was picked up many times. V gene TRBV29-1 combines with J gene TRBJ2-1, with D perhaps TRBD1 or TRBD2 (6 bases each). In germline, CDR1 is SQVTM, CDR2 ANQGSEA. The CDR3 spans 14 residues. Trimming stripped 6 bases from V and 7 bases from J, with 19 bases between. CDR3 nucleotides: TGCAGCGTGGGGGGCGCGGGGTCTGGGAATGAGCAGTTCTTC. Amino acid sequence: CSVGGAGSGNEQFF.

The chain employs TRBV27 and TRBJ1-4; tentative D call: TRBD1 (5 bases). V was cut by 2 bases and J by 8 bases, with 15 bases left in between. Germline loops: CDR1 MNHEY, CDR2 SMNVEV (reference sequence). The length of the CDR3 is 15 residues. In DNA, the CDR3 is TGTGCCAGCAGTTTAAGGGCCAGGGCGGTGGAAAAACTGTTTTTT. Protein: CASSLRARAVEKLFF.

CDR3 protein: CASSSSGTHRTYEQYF. CDR3 sequence (DNA): TGCGCCAGCAGCTCATCCGGGACCCATAGAACCTACGAGCAGTACTTC. The rearrangement links TRBV5-1 to TRBJ2-7, with D perhaps given as TRBD1 or TRBD2 (5 bases each). The CDR3 sequence is 16 residues long. The ends were cut back, 3 bases at V and 2 bases at J, with 18 bases in the middle. Per the germline V gene, CDR1 is SGHRS and CDR2 is YFSETQ.

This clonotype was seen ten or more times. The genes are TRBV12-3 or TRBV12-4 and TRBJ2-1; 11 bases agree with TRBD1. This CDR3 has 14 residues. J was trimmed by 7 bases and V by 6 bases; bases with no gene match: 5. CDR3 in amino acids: CASSIGTGGNEQFF. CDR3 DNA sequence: TGTGCCAGCAGCATCGGGACAGGGGGGAATGAGCAGTTCTTC.

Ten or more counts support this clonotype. DNA of the CDR3: TGTGCCACCAGCAGAGAGCCGGGGGGGCGTGTGGAGACCCAGTACTTC. Translation gives CATSREPGGRVETQYF. V usage is TRBV15 and J usage is TRBJ2-5, with 8 nucleotides matching TRBD2. Germline CDR1 LNHNV, CDR2 YYDKDF (reference sequence). This CDR3 region has 16 residues. V dropped 0 bases and J dropped 5; count of bases not matched to a gene: 8. Filled out from reference TRBV15 and TRBJ2-5, the complete variable domain reads DAMVIQNPRYQVTQFGKPVTLSCSQTLNHNVMYWYQQKSSQAPKLLFHYYDKDFNNEADTPDNFQSRRPNTSFCFLDIRSPGLGDTAMYLCATSREPGGRVETQYFGPGTRLLVL.

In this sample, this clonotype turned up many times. The CDR3 DNA follows: TGCGCCAGCAGCCCCCAAACAGGGAGCTCTGGAAACACCATATATTTT. Protein sequence: CASSPQTGSSGNTIYF. The chain carries TRBV5-1 and TRBJ1-3, with D perhaps matching TRBD1 (6 bases). The germline V gene encodes CDR1 SGHRS and CDR2 YFSETQ. This CDR3 is 16 amino acids long. V lost 4 bases and J lost 0, with 14 bases in between.

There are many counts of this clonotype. CDR3 in amino acids: CASSTKGRGVYGYTF. CDR3 sequence (DNA): TGCGCCAGCAGCACCAAGGGCCGCGGAGTCTATGGCTACACCTTC. The chain links TRBV5-1 to TRBJ1-2; D remains unclear. Per the germline V gene, CDR1 is SGHRS and CDR2 is YFSETQ. CDR3 length: 15 amino acids. Trimming removed 4 bases at V and 4 bases at J, with 17 bases between.

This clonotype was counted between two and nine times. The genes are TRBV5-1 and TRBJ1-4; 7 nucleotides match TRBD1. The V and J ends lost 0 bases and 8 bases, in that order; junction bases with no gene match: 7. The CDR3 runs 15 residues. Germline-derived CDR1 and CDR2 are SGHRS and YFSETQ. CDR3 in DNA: TGCGCCAGCAGCTTGGAGGGACAGACGGCGGAAAAACTGTTTTTT. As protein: CASSLEGQTAEKLFF.

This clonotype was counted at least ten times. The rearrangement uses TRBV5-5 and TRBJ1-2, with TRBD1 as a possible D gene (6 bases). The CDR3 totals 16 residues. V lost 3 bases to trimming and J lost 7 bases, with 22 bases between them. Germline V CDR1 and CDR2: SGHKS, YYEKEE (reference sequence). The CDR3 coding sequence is TGTGCCAGCAGCTCTACAGGGAGAGATGGAATAAGTGGCTACACCTTC. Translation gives CASSSTGRDGISGYTF.

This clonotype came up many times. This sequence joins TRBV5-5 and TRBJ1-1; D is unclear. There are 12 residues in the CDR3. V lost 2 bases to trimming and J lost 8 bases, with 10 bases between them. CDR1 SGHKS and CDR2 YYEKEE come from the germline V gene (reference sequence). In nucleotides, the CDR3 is TGTGCCAGCAGCTTCACCGGGGAGGAAGCTTTCTTT. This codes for CASSFTGEEAFF.

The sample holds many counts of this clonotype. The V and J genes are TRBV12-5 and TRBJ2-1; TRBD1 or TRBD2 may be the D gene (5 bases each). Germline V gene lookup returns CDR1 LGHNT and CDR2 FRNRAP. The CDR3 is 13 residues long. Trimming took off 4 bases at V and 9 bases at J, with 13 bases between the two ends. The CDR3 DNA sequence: TGTGCTAGTGGTTGGGAAGAGGGGAGTGAGCAGTTCTTC. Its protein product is CASGWEEGSEQFF. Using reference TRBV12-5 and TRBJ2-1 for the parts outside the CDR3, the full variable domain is DARVTQTPRHKVTEMGQEVTMRCQPILGHNTVFWYRQTMMQGLELLAYFRNRAPLDDSGMPKDRFSAEMPDATLATLKIQPSEPRDSAVYFCASGWEEGSEQFFGPGTRLTVL.

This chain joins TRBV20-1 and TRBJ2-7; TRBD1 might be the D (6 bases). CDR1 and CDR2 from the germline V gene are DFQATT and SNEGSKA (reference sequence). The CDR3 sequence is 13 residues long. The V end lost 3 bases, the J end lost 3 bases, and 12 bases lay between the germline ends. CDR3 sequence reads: CSASGDRLYEQYF. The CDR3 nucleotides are TGCAGTGCTAGTGGTGACAGGCTCTACGAGCAGTACTTC.